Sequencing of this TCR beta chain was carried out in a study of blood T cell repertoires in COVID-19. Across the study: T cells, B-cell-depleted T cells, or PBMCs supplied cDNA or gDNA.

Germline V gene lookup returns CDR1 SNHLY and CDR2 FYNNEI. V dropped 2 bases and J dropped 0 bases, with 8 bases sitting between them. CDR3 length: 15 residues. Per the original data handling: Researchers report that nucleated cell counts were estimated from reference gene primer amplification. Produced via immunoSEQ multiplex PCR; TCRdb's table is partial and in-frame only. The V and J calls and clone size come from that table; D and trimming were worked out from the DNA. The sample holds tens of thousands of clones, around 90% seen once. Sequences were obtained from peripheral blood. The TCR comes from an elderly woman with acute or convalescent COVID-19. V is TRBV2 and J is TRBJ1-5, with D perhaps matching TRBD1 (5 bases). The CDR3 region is CASSEQQVSNQPQHF. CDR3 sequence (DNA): TGTGCCAGCAGTGAACAACAGGTTAGCAATCAGCCCCAGCATTTT.